A selection of T cell receptor beta chains follows, all from one sample in a study of cytomegalovirus exposure and HLA in healthy donors. Assay used: immunoSEQ multiplex PCR; TCRdb lists only in-frame clones, some missing. The sample contains some 120,000 clones, over 8% of which appear only once. The sample was PBMCs. These receptors originate from a man aged 35 to 55 in good health and CMV-seronegative. Both conserved end residues are part of each CDR3. Fields, in order: clone size, J gene, V gene, D gene, CDR3 DNA, CDR3 protein. D genes are given only for firm matches. A row's size may be missing; if present it is once, few, many or a size class.

few | TRBJ2-3 | TRBV18 | - | TGTGCCAGCTCACCTGGGGGGTCCGATACGCAGTATTTT | CASSPGGSDTQYF
- | TRBJ1-1 | TRBV7-9 | - | TGTGCCAGCAGCTCCGGGAGGACTGAAGCTTTCTTT | CASSSGRTEAFF
few | TRBJ2-5 | TRBV9 | - | TGTGCCAGCAGCCCCTTAATGGAGCAAGAGACCCAGTACTTC | CASSPLMEQETQYF
- | TRBJ1-6 | TRBV4-2 | TRBD1 | TGTGCCAGCAGCCAGGGGACAGGGGGTTTAGATTCACCCCTCCACTTT | CASSQGTGGLDSPLHF
few | TRBJ1-1 | TRBV5-4 | - | TGTGCCAGCAGTCAGGGTGGCACTGAAGCTTTCTTT | CASSQGGTEAFF
few | TRBJ2-4 | TRBV29-1 | TRBD1 | TGCAGCGTCGGACAGGGAGACATTCAGTACTTC | CSVGQGDIQYF
- | TRBJ1-5 | TRBV19 | - | TGTGCCAGTAGGCCGGCAGGGAATAGCAATCAGCCCCAGCATTTT | CASRPAGNSNQPQHF
- | TRBJ2-1 | TRBV4-3 | TRBD1 | TGCGCCAGCAGCCGAAGAACCGGGACAGGGGTGGTCGATGAGCAGTTCTTC | CASSRRTGTGVVDEQFF
few | TRBJ1-1 | TRBV20-1 | - | TGCAGGTTCGGGGTTGGTACTGAAGCTTTCTTT | CRFGVGTEAFF
few | TRBJ2-1 | TRBV5-1 | - | TGCGCCAGCAGGGCAGGGGTCCAATTCTACAATGAGCAGTTCTTC | CASRAGVQFYNEQFF
- | TRBJ2-3 | TRBV19 | - | TGTGCCAGTAATGGCGGCAGCACAGATACGCAGTATTTT | CASNGGSTDTQYF
- | TRBJ2-5 | TRBV10-1 | - | TGCGCCAGCAGTGAGCGGCAGACTGGGACCCAGTACTTC | CASSERQTGTQYF
few | TRBJ1-1 | TRBV5-6 | - | TGTGCCAGCAGCTTGACAGATATTGAAGCTTTCTTT | CASSLTDIEAFF
few | TRBJ1-2 | TRBV28 | TRBD1 | TGTGCCAGCAGTGCACCGGGACAGGGGGCAAAGGGCTACACCTTC | CASSAPGQGAKGYTF
- | TRBJ2-2 | TRBV19 | - | TGTGCCAGTACGTCAGGGATCCCGAACACCGGGGAGCTGTTTTTT | CASTSGIPNTGELFF
few | TRBJ2-3 | TRBV27 | TRBD2 | TGTGCCAGCAGTCTGATAGGGACTAGCGGGGGGTCAGATACGCAGTATTTT | CASSLIGTSGGSDTQYF
few | TRBJ1-2 | TRBV10-3 | - | TGTGCCATCAAGAACGAGGGTTCGGGTGGCTACACCTTC | CAIKNEGSGGYTF
- | TRBJ2-5 | TRBV7-2 | TRBD2 | TGTGCCAGCAGCCGGAGGGACTACCACCAAGAGACCCAGTACTTC | CASSRRDYHQETQYF
few | TRBJ2-5 | TRBV15 | TRBD1 | TGTGCCACCAGCAGAGACGTGGCAGGGGGCGCAGAGACCCAGTACTTC | CATSRDVAGGAETQYF
- | TRBJ2-3 | TRBV4-2 | - | TGTGCCAGCAGCCCTGCACCGGGAGATACGCAGTATTTT | CASSPAPGDTQYF
few | TRBJ1-6 | TRBV9 | - | TGTGCCAGCAGCCCGCGGACAGCTGTTAATTCACCCCTCCACTTT | CASSPRTAVNSPLHF
- | TRBJ2-1 | TRBV5-4 | TRBD2 | TGTGCCAGCAGCTTGGGGGTTAGCGGGGGGTACAATGAGCAGTTCTTC | CASSLGVSGGYNEQFF
few | TRBJ2-1 | TRBV9 | - | TGTGCCAGCAGCGTAGCTATTACCTACAATGAGCAGTTCTTC | CASSVAITYNEQFF
- | TRBJ1-2 | TRBV19 | - | TGTGCCAGTACCCTAAGAGGAGATGGCTACACCTTC | CASTLRGDGYTF
- | TRBJ1-6 | TRBV30 | TRBD1 | TGTGCCTGGAGCAGACAGGGTAATTCACCCCTCCACTTT | CAWSRQGNSPLHF
- | TRBJ2-1 | TRBV4-2 | - | TGTGCCAGCAGCCAAGATGCGGGGGCCCACAATGAGCAGTTCTTC | CASSQDAGAHNEQFF
few | TRBJ1-2 | TRBV29-1 | TRBD1 | TGCAGCGTTGCCCGGTACGGGACAGCTCCAGATAACTATGGCTACACCTTC | CSVARYGTAPDNYGYTF
- | TRBJ1-2 | TRBV6-6 | - | TGTGCCAGCAGTTACGCCGGGTCCTCTAACTATGGCTACACCTTC | CASSYAGSSNYGYTF
few | TRBJ1-2 | TRBV14 | - | TGTGCCAGCAGCCAAGTCCCTTCCTATGGCTACACCTTC | CASSQVPSYGYTF
- | TRBJ1-6 | TRBV7-8 | - | TGTGCCAGCAGCTTAGGCAGAGCGGTCGAATCACCCCTCCACTTT | CASSLGRAVESPLHF
- | TRBJ2-7 | TRBV2 | TRBD1 | TGTGCCAGCAGAGGCGGGACAGGCAGCTCCTACGAGCAGTACTTC | CASRGGTGSSYEQYF
few | TRBJ2-7 | TRBV6-5 | - | TGTGCCAGCAGTTACCTCGACTTAACGAAGCAGTACTTC | CASSYLDLTKQYF
- | TRBJ2-2 | TRBV27 | - | TGTGCCAGCAGTTTATTGTATTCGTCCGGGGAGCTGTTTTTT | CASSLLYSSGELFF
few | TRBJ2-2 | TRBV27 | TRBD1 | TGTGCCAGCATCCCTGCAGGGGGCTTTGTCGGGGAGCTGTTTTTT | CASIPAGGFVGELFF
few | TRBJ1-1 | TRBV30 | TRBD1 | TGTGCCTGGAGTGTCAGGGGGCTGATGAACACTGAAGCTTTCTTT | CAWSVRGLMNTEAFF
few | TRBJ1-6 | TRBV7-6 | - | TGTGCCAGCAGCTTAGAGTCGGGTGGCAGGGGTAATTCACCCCTCCACTTT | CASSLESGGRGNSPLHF
few | TRBJ2-3 | TRBV5-4 | TRBD2 | TGTGCCAGCACCTCCGGACTAGCAACAGATACGCAGTATTTT | CASTSGLATDTQYF
few | TRBJ1-1 | TRBV25-1 | TRBD1 | TGTGCCAGCAAAGCCGTCCACAGGGGGAACACTGAAGCTTTCTTT | CASKAVHRGNTEAFF
few | TRBJ1-1 | TRBV5-1 | - | TGCGCCAGCGTCGTCGGGGAAAGGAACACTGAAGCTTTCTTT | CASVVGERNTEAFF